Shown below are 27 T cell receptor beta chains from a single sample sequenced in a study of T-cell reconstitution after alpha-beta-depleted transplantation in children. A library of TCRbeta sequences, prepared with unique molecular identifiers, was generated. TCRdb re-called the PCR reads through MiXCR, storing one row per CDR3 protein. The sample records just over 950,000 distinct CDR3 sequences, about 31% being singletons. The source material was PBMCs, mostly from graft donor cells, sampled 360 days after TCRalphabeta/CD19-depleted stem cell transplant. The source is a boy younger than two who had a stem cell transplant for SCID, so the T cells may come from the graft donor.

There are a few counts of this clonotype. The chain is built from TRBV7-2 and TRBJ1-2; D gene uncertain. Germline V gene lookup returns CDR1 SGHTA and CDR2 FQGNSA. V lost 1 base and J lost 7, with 13 bases in between. The CDR3 is made up of 14 amino acids. The DNA of the CDR3 is TGTGCCAGCAGCTTAGACACGGGAGTAGGTGGCTACACCTTC. Translation: CASSLDTGVGGYTF.

This clonotype appeared a few times. The CDR3 DNA is TGTGCCAGCAGCCCAGAGACAGGGGACACAGATACGCAGTATTTT. It specifies CASSPETGDTDTQYF. This rearrangement joins TRBV14 to TRBJ2-3; 8 nucleotides align to TRBD1. V was clipped by 4 bases and J by 2 bases; unmatched bases: 5. The CDR3 covers 15 residues. Germline V gives CDR1 SGHDN, CDR2 FVKESK. The variable domain in full, completed from reference TRBV14 and TRBJ2-3, reads EAGVTQFPSHSVIEKGQTVTLRCDPISGHDNLYWYRRVMGKEIKFLLHFVKESKQDESGMPNNRFLAERTGGTYSTLKVQPAELEDSGVYFCASSPETGDTDTQYFGPGTRLTVL.

The chain couples TRBV7-2 to TRBJ2-7; no definite D call. This CDR3 region has 15 residues. Trimming removed 3 bases at V and 0 bases at J, with 12 bases between. CDR1 is SGHTA, CDR2 FQGNSA, per germline. CDR3 nucleotide sequence: TGTGCCAGCAGCTTGGGCAGGTCTAGCTCCTACGAGCAGTACTTC. Amino acid sequence: CASSLGRSSSYEQYF. The whole variable domain, filled in from reference TRBV7-2 and TRBJ2-7, reads GAGVSQSPSNKVTEKGKDVELRCDPISGHTALYWYRQSLGQGLEFLIYFQGNSAPDKSGLPSDRFSAERTGGSVSTLTIQRTQQEDSAVYLCASSLGRSSSYEQYFGPGTRLTVT.

V and J are TRBV6-2 or TRBV6-3 and TRBJ2-3; 8 nucleotides match TRBD2. The CDR3 is made up of 14 amino acids. After removal of 7 bases from V and 4 bases from J, the junction contained 7 bases not matched to a gene. The germline gives CDR1 MNHEY, CDR2 SVGEGT. CDR3 loop: CASIRGGPADTQYF. CDR3 in DNA: TGTGCCAGCATTCGGGGGGGACCAGCAGATACGCAGTATTTT.

The J gene is TRBJ1-5, the V gene TRBV5-1, with TRBD1 matching over 10 bases. The J segment lost 0 bases and the V segment lost 0 bases, leaving 3 bases of the junction unmatched. Germline V gives CDR1 SGHRS, CDR2 YFSETQ. The CDR3 spans 17 residues. CDR3 residues: CASSLEGQGYSNQPQHF. The CDR3 DNA reads as TGCGCCAGCAGCTTGGAGGGACAGGGGTATAGCAATCAGCCCCAGCATTTT.

This clonotype was detected a few times. This sequence joins TRBV7-8 and TRBJ2-3, with 9 bases aligning to TRBD1. Unmatched junction bases numbered 9, after V lost 5 bases and J lost 6 bases. CDR1 is SGHVS and CDR2 is FQNEAQ in the germline V gene. There are 15 residues in the CDR3. CDR3 in amino acids: CASSKRTGVLDTQYF. The CDR3 region has the DNA TGTGCCAGCAGCAAACGGACAGGGGTGCTGGATACGCAGTATTTT.

This clonotype has more than one count but fewer than ten. The chain uses TRBV7-8 and TRBJ2-1; D is possibly TRBD2 (6 bases). The germline gives CDR1 SGHVS, CDR2 FQNEAQ. V lost 5 bases to trimming and J lost 7 bases, with 18 bases between them. CDR3 length: 15 residues. This CDR3 reads CASSPPRGLGNEQFF. DNA of the CDR3: TGTGCCAGCAGCCCCCCACGGGGGTTGGGGAATGAGCAGTTCTTC. The full variable domain, completed using reference TRBV7-8 and TRBJ2-1, is GAGVSQSPRYKVAKRGQDVALRCDPISGHVSLFWYQQALGQGPEFLTYFQNEAQLDKSGLPSDRFFAERPEGSVSTLKIQRTQQEDSAVYLCASSPPRGLGNEQFFGPGTRLTVL.

V gene TRBV10-1 combines with J gene TRBJ2-1; unclear D gene. Trimming took off 5 bases at V and 0 bases at J, with 11 bases between the two ends. CDR1 is WNHNN and CDR2 is SYGVQD in the germline V gene (reference sequence). CDR3 length equals 15 residues. This CDR3 reads CASSRTFSSYNEQFF. CDR3 sequence (DNA): TGCGCCAGCAGTCGGACCTTTAGCTCCTACAATGAGCAGTTCTTC.

This clonotype showed up just a few times. The CDR3 nucleotides are TGTGCCAGCAGCCCTGGGACAGGAGGGCCAAAGTACGATGAGCAGTTCTTC. This gives the protein CASSPGTGGPKYDEQFF. The chain joins TRBV2 to TRBJ2-1; 8 bases fit TRBD1. The CDR3 is 17 amino acids. Trimming cost V 6 bases and J 8 bases; bases outside gene matches: 18. The germline V gene encodes CDR1 SNHLY and CDR2 FYNNEI.

This clonotype was recorded once. This chain joins TRBV5-1 and TRBJ1-1; D is perhaps TRBD1 (5 bases). CDR3 length: 16 amino acids. In germline, CDR1 is SGHRS, CDR2 YFSETQ. Deletions cut 1 base from V and 0 bases from J, with 13 bases between. Here the CDR3 reads CASSLSFGTVNTEAFF. The CDR3 bases are TGCGCCAGCAGCTTGAGTTTTGGGACGGTGAACACTGAAGCTTTCTTT.

This sequence joins TRBV4-3 and TRBJ2-1; D is undetermined. The V gene lost 4 bases and the J gene lost 0 bases, with 10 bases spanning the gap. The CDR3 length is 15 residues. In germline, CDR1 is LGHNA, CDR2 YSLEER. The CDR3 region has the DNA TGCGCCAGCAGCCTACCAGACTTCTCCTACAATGAGCAGTTCTTC. This sequence encodes CASSLPDFSYNEQFF.

The rearrangement joins TRBV11-1 to TRBJ2-7; a weak D match, TRBD2 (6 bases). Per the germline V gene, CDR1 is SGHAT and CDR2 is FQDESV (reference sequence). This CDR3 has 14 amino acids. Trimming removed 0 bases from V and 2 bases from J, with 8 bases in between. For the CDR3, the DNA is TGTGCCAGCAGCTTAGCGCGGGGCACCTACGAGCAGTACTTC. Its protein product is CASSLARGTYEQYF.

This clonotype was seen a handful of times. V is TRBV12-3 or TRBV12-4 and J is TRBJ2-7; a possible D gene is TRBD2 (5 bases). V was cut by 3 bases and J by 4 bases, with 10 bases left in between. The CDR3 runs to 13 residues. CDR3 nucleotide sequence: TGTGCCAGCAGTTTCGGGGTGAGGTACGAGCAGTACTTC. This gives the protein CASSFGVRYEQYF.

This clonotype came up a few times. The chain uses TRBV5-8 and TRBJ2-5; D call uncertain. The CDR3 has 14 amino acids. From germline, CDR1 is SGHTS and CDR2 YDEGEE. V lost 2 bases and J lost 3, with 11 bases in between. The CDR3 region is CASSFGLTEETQYF. The CDR3 DNA sequence: TGTGCCAGCAGCTTTGGGTTGACGGAAGAGACCCAGTACTTC.

This clonotype was picked up a small number of times. V is TRBV29-1 and J is TRBJ2-3; D possibly corresponds to TRBD2 (5 bases). This CDR3 region has 12 residues. CDR1 and CDR2 from the germline V gene are SQVTM and ANQGSEA. V dropped 6 bases and J dropped 2 bases, with 9 bases sitting between them. The CDR3 here is CSVALDTDTQYF. In DNA, the CDR3 is TGCAGCGTGGCACTAGACACAGATACGCAGTATTTT.

On this clonotype: The conserved phenylalanine or tryptophan normally closing the CDR3 is absent here, so this likely arose from a read error. V is TRBV12-3 or TRBV12-4 and J is TRBJ2-5, with no clear D. Trimming removed 3 bases from V and 7 bases from J, with 12 bases in between. This CDR3 region has 13 residues. The DNA of the CDR3 is TGTGCCAGCAGTTTTCATTCCCCAGGGACCCAGTACTCC. The encoded protein is CASSFHSPGTQYS.

The sample holds a few counts of this clonotype. The chain joins TRBV12-3 or TRBV12-4 to TRBJ1-1, with D unresolved. The CDR3 has 12 amino acids. V dropped 5 bases and J dropped 6 bases, with 10 bases sitting between them. CDR3 protein: CASSPRGPEAFF. For the CDR3, the DNA is TGTGCCAGCAGTCCCCGGGGTCCTGAAGCTTTCTTT.

This clonotype was seen a few times. The genes are TRBV29-1 and TRBJ2-1; a weak D match, TRBD1 (6 bases). CDR3 length: 12 residues. Per germline, CDR1 SQVTM and CDR2 ANQGSEA. V lost 7 bases to trimming and J lost 6 bases, with 13 bases between them. This CDR3 reads CSGKQGINEQFF. For the CDR3, the DNA is TGCAGCGGTAAGCAGGGGATCAATGAGCAGTTCTTC.

The chain uses TRBV20-1 and TRBJ2-1, with TRBD2 matching over 8 bases. The germline gives CDR1 DFQATT, CDR2 SNEGSKA (reference sequence). The CDR3 runs to 13 residues. V gave up 5 bases and J gave up 7 bases; unmatched junction bases: 7. The CDR3 spells CSALGGGGNEQFF. For the CDR3, the DNA is TGCAGTGCTTTGGGGGGCGGGGGGAATGAGCAGTTCTTC.

The rearrangement joins TRBV15 to TRBJ2-3, with TRBD2 matching over 9 bases. Germline assignment: CDR1 LNHNV and CDR2 YYDKDF (reference sequence). V dropped 0 bases and J dropped 3; count of bases not matched to a gene: 7. The CDR3 loop spans 17 amino acids. The CDR3 coding sequence is TGTGCCACCAGCAGAGACCCTCCTAGCGGGGCTACAGATACGCAGTATTTT. Translation gives CATSRDPPSGATDTQYF.

This clonotype has a handful of counts. The chain has TRBV3-1 and TRBJ1-1; D perhaps matches TRBD1 (5 bases). Looked up from germline, CDR1 is LGHDT and CDR2 is YNNKEL (reference sequence). The CDR3 loop spans 15 amino acids. V was pared by 5 bases and J by 6 bases, with 19 bases between. The CDR3 bases are TGTGCCAGCAGCTCCTACAGGACGGAGGGGCCTGAAGCTTTCTTT. Protein: CASSSYRTEGPEAFF.

This chain connects TRBV14 to TRBJ2-1; TRBD2 matches at 9 bases. The CDR3 spans 15 residues. Germline trimming cut 4 bases from V and 4 bases from J; bases unmatched to any gene: 5. Germline CDR1 reads SGHDN; CDR2 reads FVKESK. The CDR3 reads CASSLSGGQYNEQFF. In DNA, the CDR3 is TGTGCCAGCAGCCTGAGCGGGGGGCAGTACAATGAGCAGTTCTTC.

The chain uses TRBV7-8 and TRBJ1-1, with D perhaps matching TRBD1 (6 bases). Germline-derived CDR1 and CDR2 are SGHVS and FQNEAQ. The ends were cut back, 6 bases at V and 1 base at J, with 18 bases in the middle. CDR3 size: 16 residues. The CDR3 here is CASSPWDTGRNTEAFF. In nucleotides, the CDR3 is TGTGCCAGCAGTCCCTGGGACACCGGAAGGAACACTGAAGCTTTCTTT.

V is TRBV7-2 and J is TRBJ2-7, with D unclear. Germline CDR1 SGHTA, CDR2 FQGNSA. The CDR3 length is 16 residues. Between the trimmed V and J ends, which lost 1 base and 5 bases, there was a span of 18 bases. The CDR3 DNA follows: TGTGCCAGCAGCTTAGTCCCTCCGATGACTTCCCACGAGCAGTACTTC. This codes for CASSLVPPMTSHEQYF.

The CDR3 sequence is CASSRDSSRINQPQHF. Here the CDR3 DNA reads TGTGCCAGCAGCCGGGACAGCTCGCGAATCAATCAGCCCCAGCATTTT. The chain has TRBV12-3 or TRBV12-4 and TRBJ1-5, with 7 bases fitting TRBD1. Trimming at V came to 6 bases and at J to 3 bases, leaving 11 bases not matched to a gene. This CDR3 is built from 16 residues.

This clonotype was seen more than once but under ten times. This rearrangement joins TRBV28 to TRBJ1-1; the D is unclear. The V gene's germline CDR1 is MDHEN and CDR2 SYDVKM. This CDR3 spans 11 amino acids. V dropped 8 bases and J dropped 7 bases, with 11 bases sitting between them. CDR3 sequence reads: CASVGSNEAFF. In DNA, the CDR3 is TGTGCCAGCGTCGGGTCGAATGAAGCTTTCTTT.

The chain links TRBV5-5 to TRBJ2-2; TRBD2 matches at 11 bases. In germline, CDR1 is SGHKS, CDR2 YYEKEE (reference sequence). This CDR3 region has 16 residues. V dropped 4 bases and J dropped 7; count of bases not matched to a gene: 9. The CDR3 nucleotides are TGTGCCAGCAGCCCCTTAGCGGGGGGGCTCGGCGGGGAGCTGTTTTTT. Its protein is CASSPLAGGLGGELFF. Looking up the rest from reference TRBV5-5 and TRBJ2-2 gives the full variable domain: DAGVTQSPTHLIKTRGQQVTLRCSPISGHKSVSWYQQVLGQGPQFIFQYYEKEERGRGNFPDRFSARQFPNYSSELNVNALLLGDSALYLCASSPLAGGLGGELFFGEGSRLTVL.